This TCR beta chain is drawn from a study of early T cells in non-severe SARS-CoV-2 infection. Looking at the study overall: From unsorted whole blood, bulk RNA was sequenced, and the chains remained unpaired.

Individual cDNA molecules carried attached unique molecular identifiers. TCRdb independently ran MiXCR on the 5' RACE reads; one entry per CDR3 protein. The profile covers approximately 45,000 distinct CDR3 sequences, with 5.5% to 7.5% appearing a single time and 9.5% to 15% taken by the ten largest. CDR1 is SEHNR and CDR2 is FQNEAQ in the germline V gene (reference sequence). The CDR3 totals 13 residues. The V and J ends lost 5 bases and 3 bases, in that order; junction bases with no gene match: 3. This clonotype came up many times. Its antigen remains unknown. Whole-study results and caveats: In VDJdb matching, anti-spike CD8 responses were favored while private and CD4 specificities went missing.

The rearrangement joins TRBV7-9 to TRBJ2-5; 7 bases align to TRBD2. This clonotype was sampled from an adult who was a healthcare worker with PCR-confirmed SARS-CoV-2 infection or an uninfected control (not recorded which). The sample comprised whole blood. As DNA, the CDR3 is TGTGCCAGCAGCCCCGGACTAGAAGAGACCCAGTACTTC. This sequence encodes CASSPGLEETQYF.